What follows is one TCR beta chain and its context. The CDR3 is 16 amino acids. CDR1 is MNHEY and CDR2 is SMNVEV in the germline V gene (reference sequence). The V and J ends lost 0 bases and 5 bases respectively, with 16 bases between them. These data are taken from a study of blood T cell repertoires in COVID-19. Some clones are missing from TCRdb's copy, which holds only in-frame ones; the method was immunoSEQ multiplex PCR. The repertoire consists of just under 40,000 clones, with 79% occurring once and the leading ten covering approximately 23%. Sequenced material: peripheral blood. The TCR sequence derives from a man in his 70s with acute or convalescent COVID-19. The chain has TRBV27 and TRBJ2-5, with D tentatively TRBD1 (5 bases). Here the CDR3 DNA reads TGTGCCAGCAGTTTATCCAGGGCCCAGGGTTGGGAGACCCAGTACTTC. This gives the protein CASSLSRAQGWETQYF.